What follows is one TCR beta chain and its context. Its antigen is not identified. The sample originates from a study of CD4 T cells in relation to SARS-CoV-2 and coronaviruses. The wider study: Controls used an HIV-1 Nef peptide pool or no peptide. Findings and limits, study-wide: SARS-CoV-2-driven expansion was significantly weaker in crossreactive than monoreactive clones.

CDR1 is SGHTA, CDR2 FQGNSA, per germline. The CDR3 is 12 amino acids. Trimming shortened V by 6 bases and J by 8 bases, and 13 bases separated the two germline ends. Profiling relied on immunoSEQ multiplex PCR, and the TCRdb table lists in-frame clones only, not all of them. Of 20,000 or so clones in the sample, around three quarters are singletons; the top ten hold 14%. CD4+ T cells from unexposed donors were obtained before the COVID-19 pandemic (2011-2018). CD4+ T cells were isolated from the cells after less than 13 days of culture. Cultures received half-medium IL-2 refreshes on days 3 and 7. The clonotype originates from a human donor in good health. J is TRBJ1-2 and V is TRBV7-2; weak D call: TRBD1 (5 bases). The specimen was CD4+ T cells from PBMCs, cultured in vitro. The CDR3 sequence is CASRGESLGYTF. The CDR3 nucleotides are TGTGCCAGCAGAGGGGAATCCCTGGGCTACACCTTC.